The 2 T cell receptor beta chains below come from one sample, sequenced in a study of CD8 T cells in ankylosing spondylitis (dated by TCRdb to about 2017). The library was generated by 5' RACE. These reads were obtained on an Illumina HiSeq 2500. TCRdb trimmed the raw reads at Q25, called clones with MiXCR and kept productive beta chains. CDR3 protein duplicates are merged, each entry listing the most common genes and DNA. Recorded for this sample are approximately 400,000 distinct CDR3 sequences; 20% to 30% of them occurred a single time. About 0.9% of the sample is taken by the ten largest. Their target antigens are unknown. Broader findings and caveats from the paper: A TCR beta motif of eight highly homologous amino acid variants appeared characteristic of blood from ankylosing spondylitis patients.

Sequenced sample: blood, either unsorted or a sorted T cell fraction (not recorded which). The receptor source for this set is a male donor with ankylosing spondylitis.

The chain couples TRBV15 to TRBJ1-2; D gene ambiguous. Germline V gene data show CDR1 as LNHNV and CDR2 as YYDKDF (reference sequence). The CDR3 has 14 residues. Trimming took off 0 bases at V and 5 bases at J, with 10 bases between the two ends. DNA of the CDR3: TGTGCCACCAGCAGAGATCGGACCTTTTATGGCTACACCTTC. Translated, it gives CATSRDRTFYGYTF.

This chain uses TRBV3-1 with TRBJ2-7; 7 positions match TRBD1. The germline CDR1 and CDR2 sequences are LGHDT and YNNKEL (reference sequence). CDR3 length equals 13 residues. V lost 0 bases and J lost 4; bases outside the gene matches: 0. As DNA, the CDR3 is TGTGCCAGCAGCCAAGACAGGGGGTACGAGCAGTACTTC. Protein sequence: CASSQDRGYEQYF.